This record covers a single T cell receptor (beta chain). The antigen remains unidentified. A second PCR of about 7 to 12 cycles used a sample-barcoded 5' primer and a J-beta primer mix. Every individual sample yielded 2.5 million or more paired-end reads (each containing CDR3). TCRdb re-analysed the 5' RACE reads in MiXCR, keeping a single row per CDR3 protein. This sample has 1.5 million to 2 million distinct CDR3 sequences; approximately 30% occur once, and the top ten carry 7.7%. CDR3 length: 14 amino acids. The V gene lost 3 bases and the J gene lost 3 bases, with 11 bases spanning the gap. This sample stems from a study of blood T cells in healthy people across ages. Study conclusions and caveats: Higher diversity and more naive CD4+ cells were features of long-lived donors, compared to aged donors.

Sample: blood. This TCR derives from a woman aged 25 to 39 in good health. The gene calls are TRBV12-3 or TRBV12-4 and TRBJ2-5, with D possibly being TRBD2 (5 bases). For the CDR3, the DNA is TGTGCCAGCAGTTTTCCAGCGGTCAAAGAGACCCAGTACTTC. Its protein product is CASSFPAVKETQYF.